This T cell receptor beta chain was found in a study of beta chain features in type 1 diabetes. Study outcomes and limitations: A greater similarity of naive, central memory and Treg TCRB repertoires was seen among patients than among healthy donors.

Every isolated RNA sample was fully reverse transcribed, so sequencing captured expressed TCRB transcripts. Profiled with immunoSEQ multiplex PCR; TCRdb holds only in-frame clones, not every one. This repertoire shows about 260,000 clones, around 68% found once; its top ten account for around 0.05%. J gave up 7 bases and V 6 bases, and 6 bases lay outside the gene matches. The CDR3 is 14 residues long. The germline V gene has CDR1 SGHDT and CDR2 YYEEEE. A word on this clone: Its antigen is still unknown.

The rearrangement links TRBV5-6 to TRBJ2-1; TRBD2 aligns across 11 bases. Sequenced material: naive CD4+ T cells from blood. This TCR was sampled from a man aged 30 to 45 in good health. The CDR3 loop is CASTGTSGANEQFF. The CDR3 DNA reads TGTGCCAGCACCGGGACTAGCGGAGCGAATGAGCAGTTCTTC.